The 11 T cell receptor beta chains listed next were all sequenced from one sample in a study of blood T cell repertoires in COVID-19. Profiled with immunoSEQ multiplex PCR; TCRdb holds only in-frame clones, not every one. Altogether 160,000 or so clones are present, 85% being singletons, with the ten largest covering approximately 0.99%. The sequencing sample was made of peripheral blood. These receptors all stem from a man between 35 and 55 years old with acute or convalescent COVID-19.

The chain couples TRBV28 to TRBJ1-5, with D perhaps matching TRBD1 (5 bases). Germline values: CDR1 MDHEN, CDR2 SYDVKM. The CDR3 loop spans 14 amino acids. V lost 5 bases, J lost 4 bases, and 12 bases lay in between. The CDR3 DNA follows: TGTGCCAGCAGTACCGGGGGTCGGAATCAGCCCCAGCATTTT. Its translation: CASSTGGRNQPQHF.

The chain uses TRBV7-9 and TRBJ2-7, with D maybe TRBD2 (6 bases). The CDR3 totals 14 residues. V dropped 3 bases and J dropped 5 bases, with 14 bases sitting between them. In germline, CDR1 is SEHNR, CDR2 FQNEAQ (reference sequence). The CDR3 is CASSFLGGSDEQYF. The DNA for the CDR3 is TGTGCCAGCAGCTTCCTGGGGGGTTCTGACGAGCAGTACTTC.

This clone has only a few counts. The rearrangement links TRBV5-1 to TRBJ2-7; 11 positions match TRBD1. V shed 6 bases, J shed 3 bases, and the junction held 5 bases outside the gene matches. The V gene's germline CDR1 is SGHRS and CDR2 YFSETQ. This CDR3 region has 14 residues. CDR3 DNA: TGCGCCAGCAAAATAGGGACAGGGGGCTACGAGCAGTACTTC. Residues: CASKIGTGGYEQYF.

This clone turned up a few times. CDR3: CASSLLSGGSNEQFF. As DNA, the CDR3 is TGTGCCAGTAGTCTGTTAAGCGGGGGAAGCAATGAGCAGTTCTTC. The chain is built from TRBV19 and TRBJ2-1, with 8 positions matching TRBD2. J lost 6 bases, V lost 5 bases, and 9 bases had no gene match. The CDR3 is 15 amino acids. CDR1 is LNHDA and CDR2 is SQIVND in the germline V gene (reference sequence).

The J gene is TRBJ2-1, the V gene TRBV25-1; TRBD2 might be the D (5 bases). From germline, CDR1 is MGHDK and CDR2 SYGVNS. Trimming took 3 bases from V and 8 from J, leaving 17 bases between them. The CDR3 covers 15 residues. For the CDR3, the DNA is TGTGCCAGCAGTGATCCCGGGCAAGGGAGCGATGAGCAGTTCTTC. It specifies CASSDPGQGSDEQFF.

V usage is TRBV10-2 and J usage is TRBJ2-1, with 9 positions matching TRBD2. Trimming took 3 bases from V and 4 from J; bases not matched to a gene: 7. Germline V lookup: CDR1 WSHSY, CDR2 SAAADI. The CDR3 has 16 amino acids. CDR3 in DNA: TGCGCCAGCAGTGAAGGGGCTAGCGGGGCTTACAATGAGCAGTTCTTC. Translating it yields CASSEGASGAYNEQFF.

The V and J genes are TRBV2 and TRBJ1-5; no firm D call. The CDR3 sequence is 14 residues long. In germline, CDR1 is SNHLY, CDR2 FYNNEI. Trimming took off 6 bases at V and 4 bases at J, with 13 bases between the two ends. The CDR3 nucleotides are TGTGCCAGCAGCCAGGAGGTCGGTAATCAGCCCCAGCATTTT. Translating it yields CASSQEVGNQPQHF. Variable domain in full (rest from reference TRBV2 and TRBJ1-5): EPEVTQTPSHQVTQMGQEVILRCVPISNHLYFYWYRQILGQKVEFLVSFYNNEISEKSEIFDDQFSVERPDGSNFTLKIRSTKLEDSAMYFCASSQEVGNQPQHFGDGTRLSIL.

Note on this clone: Other nucleotide sequences from this sample produce the same CDR3. The DNA for the CDR3 is TGTGCCAGCAGTTTAGGGGGAGGAGAGACCCAGTACTTC. Translation gives CASSLGGGETQYF. The genes are TRBV12-3 or TRBV12-4 and TRBJ2-5; weak D call: TRBD2 (6 bases). The CDR3 has 13 amino acids. V was cut by 1 base and J by 4 bases, with 7 bases left in between.

V and J are TRBV27 and TRBJ1-4, with D possibly being TRBD1 (5 bases). Trimming removed 2 bases from V and 8 bases from J, with 12 bases in between. In germline, CDR1 is MNHEY, CDR2 SMNVEV (reference sequence). The CDR3 runs to 14 residues. This chain's CDR3 is CASSLGTGTEKLFF. In nucleotides, the CDR3 is TGTGCCAGCAGTTTAGGTACAGGAACAGAAAAACTGTTTTTT.

The CDR3 region is CASRSRTSGGASTDTQYF. As DNA, the CDR3 is TGTGCCAGCAGGTCCCGGACTAGCGGGGGGGCGAGCACAGATACGCAGTATTTT. This chain joins TRBV27 and TRBJ2-3; 15 nucleotides align to TRBD2. CDR3 size: 18 residues. V lost 6 bases, J lost 0 bases, and 7 bases stayed unmatched. Germline CDR1 reads MNHEY; CDR2 reads SMNVEV (reference sequence).

The chain recombines TRBV2 with TRBJ2-5; no reliable D call. The germline CDR1 and CDR2 sequences are SNHLY and FYNNEI. Trimming removed 5 bases from V and 2 bases from J, with 6 bases in between. The CDR3 consists of 12 residues. CDR3 loop: CASSLQQETQYF. The CDR3 DNA sequence: TGTGCCAGCAGTCTACAGCAAGAGACCCAGTACTTC.